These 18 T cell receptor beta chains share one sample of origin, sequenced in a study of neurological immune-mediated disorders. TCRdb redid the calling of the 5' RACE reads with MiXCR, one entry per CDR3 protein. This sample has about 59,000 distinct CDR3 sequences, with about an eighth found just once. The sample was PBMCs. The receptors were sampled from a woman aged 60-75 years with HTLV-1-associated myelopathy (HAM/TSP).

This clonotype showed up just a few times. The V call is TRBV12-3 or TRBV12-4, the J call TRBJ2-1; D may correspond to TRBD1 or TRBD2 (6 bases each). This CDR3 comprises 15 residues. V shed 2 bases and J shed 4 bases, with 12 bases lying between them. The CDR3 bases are TGTGCCAGCAGTTTAACGGGGGCGAAGTACAATGAGCAGTTCTTC. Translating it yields CASSLTGAKYNEQFF.

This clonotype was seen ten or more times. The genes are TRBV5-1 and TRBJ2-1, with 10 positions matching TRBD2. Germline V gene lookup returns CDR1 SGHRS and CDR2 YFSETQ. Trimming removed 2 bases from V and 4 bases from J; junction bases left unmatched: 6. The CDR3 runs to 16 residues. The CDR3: CASSFLAGASYNEQFF. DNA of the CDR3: TGCGCCAGCAGCTTTCTAGCGGGAGCGTCGTACAATGAGCAGTTCTTC. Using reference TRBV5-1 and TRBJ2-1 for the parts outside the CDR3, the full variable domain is KAGVTQTPRYLIKTRGQQVTLSCSPISGHRSVSWYQQTPGQGLQFLFEYFSETQRNKGNFPGRFSGRQFSNSRSEMNVSTLELGDSALYLCASSFLAGASYNEQFFGPGTRLTVL.

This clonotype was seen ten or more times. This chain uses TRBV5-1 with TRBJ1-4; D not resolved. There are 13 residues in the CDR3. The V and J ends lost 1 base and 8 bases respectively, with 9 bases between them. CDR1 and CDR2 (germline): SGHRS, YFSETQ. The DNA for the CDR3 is TGCGCCAGCAGCTTGAGAACCGAGGAAAAACTGTTTTTT. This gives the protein CASSLRTEEKLFF. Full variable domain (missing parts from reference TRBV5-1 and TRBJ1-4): KAGVTQTPRYLIKTRGQQVTLSCSPISGHRSVSWYQQTPGQGLQFLFEYFSETQRNKGNFPGRFSGRQFSNSRSEMNVSTLELGDSALYLCASSLRTEEKLFFGSGTQLSVL.

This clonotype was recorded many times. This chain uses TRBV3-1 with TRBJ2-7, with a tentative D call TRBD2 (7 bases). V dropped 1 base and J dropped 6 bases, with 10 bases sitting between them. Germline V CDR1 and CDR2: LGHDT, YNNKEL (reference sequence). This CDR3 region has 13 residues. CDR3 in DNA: TGTGCCAGCAGCCAAGTGGGAGGGGGCGAGCAGTACTTC. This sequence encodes CASSQVGGGEQYF.

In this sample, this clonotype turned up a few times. The CDR3 sequence: CSARGLAPTDTQYF. The CDR3 nucleotides read TGCAGTGCCAGGGGACTAGCGCCGACAGATACGCAGTATTTT. This sequence joins TRBV20-1 and TRBJ2-3, with 10 positions matching TRBD2. CDR3 size: 14 residues. Looked up from germline, CDR1 is DFQATT and CDR2 is SNEGSKA (reference sequence). Trimming at V came to 6 bases and at J to 3 bases, leaving 6 bases not matched to a gene.

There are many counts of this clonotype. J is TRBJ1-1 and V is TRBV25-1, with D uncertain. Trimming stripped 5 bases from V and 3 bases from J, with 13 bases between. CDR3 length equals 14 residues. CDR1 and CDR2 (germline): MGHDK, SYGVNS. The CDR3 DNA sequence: TGTGCCAGCAGTTCGGACGAGAGCGACACTGAAGCTTTCTTT. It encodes CASSSDESDTEAFF. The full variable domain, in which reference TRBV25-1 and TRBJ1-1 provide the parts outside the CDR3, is EADIYQTPRYLVIGTGKKITLECSQTMGHDKMYWYQQDPGMELHLIHYSYGVNSTEKGDLSSESTVSRIRTEHFPLTLESARPSHTSQYLCASSSDESDTEAFFGQGTRLTVV.

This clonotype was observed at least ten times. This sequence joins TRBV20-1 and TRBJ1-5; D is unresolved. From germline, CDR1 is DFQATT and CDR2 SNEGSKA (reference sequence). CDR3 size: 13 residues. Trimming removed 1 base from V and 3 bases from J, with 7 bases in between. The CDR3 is CSARVKDNQPQHF. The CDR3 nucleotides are TGCAGTGCTAGAGTGAAGGACAATCAGCCCCAGCATTTT.

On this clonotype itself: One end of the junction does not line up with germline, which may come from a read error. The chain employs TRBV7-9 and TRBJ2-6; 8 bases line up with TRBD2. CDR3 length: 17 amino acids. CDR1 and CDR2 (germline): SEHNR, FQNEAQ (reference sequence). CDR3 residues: CASSLAGSLSGANVLTF. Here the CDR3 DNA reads TGTGCCAGCAGCCTAGCGGGCTCTCTCTCTGGGGCCAACGTCCTGACTTTC.

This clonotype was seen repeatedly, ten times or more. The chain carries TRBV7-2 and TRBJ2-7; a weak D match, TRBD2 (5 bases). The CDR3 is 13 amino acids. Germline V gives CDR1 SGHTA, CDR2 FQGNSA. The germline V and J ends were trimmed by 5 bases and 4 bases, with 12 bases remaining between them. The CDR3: CASSRTDQYEQYF. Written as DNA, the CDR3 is TGTGCCAGCAGCCGGACTGATCAGTACGAGCAGTACTTC.

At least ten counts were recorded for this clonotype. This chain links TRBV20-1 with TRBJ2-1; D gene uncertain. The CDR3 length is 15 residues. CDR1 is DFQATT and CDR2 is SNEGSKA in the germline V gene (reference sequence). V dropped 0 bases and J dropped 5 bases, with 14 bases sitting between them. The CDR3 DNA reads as TGCAGTGCTAGAGATTCGAAGATAGGGAACAATGAGCAGTTCTTC. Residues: CSARDSKIGNNEQFF.

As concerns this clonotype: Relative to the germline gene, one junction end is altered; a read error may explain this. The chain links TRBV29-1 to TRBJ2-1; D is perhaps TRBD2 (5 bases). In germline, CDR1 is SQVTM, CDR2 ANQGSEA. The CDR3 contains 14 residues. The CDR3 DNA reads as TGCAGCGTTGATGCTGACCCCGGGAACAATGAGAAGTTCTTC. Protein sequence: CSVDADPGNNEKFF.

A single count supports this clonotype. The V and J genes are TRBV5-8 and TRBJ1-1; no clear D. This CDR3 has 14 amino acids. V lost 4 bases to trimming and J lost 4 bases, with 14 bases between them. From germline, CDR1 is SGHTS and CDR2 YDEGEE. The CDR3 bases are TGTGCCAGCAGCGGCGTTACAAAGTCCACTGAAGCTTTCTTT. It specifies CASSGVTKSTEAFF.

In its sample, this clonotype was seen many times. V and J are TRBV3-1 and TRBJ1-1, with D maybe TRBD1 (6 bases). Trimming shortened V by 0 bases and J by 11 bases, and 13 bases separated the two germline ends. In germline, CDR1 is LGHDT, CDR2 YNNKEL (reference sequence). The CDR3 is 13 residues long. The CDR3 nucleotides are TGTGCCAGCAGCCAAGAAGAGAGGGGGGGGGCTTTCTTT. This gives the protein CASSQEERGGAFF.

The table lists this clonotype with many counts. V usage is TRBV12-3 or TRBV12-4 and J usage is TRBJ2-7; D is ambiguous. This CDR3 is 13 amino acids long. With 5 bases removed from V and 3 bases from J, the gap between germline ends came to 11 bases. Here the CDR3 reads CASSLRTFYEQYF. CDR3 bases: TGTGCCAGCAGTCTCCGGACCTTCTACGAGCAGTACTTC.

CDR3 coding DNA: TGCAGTGCTAGAGATCTAGGCGAGAGCTCCTATAATTCACCCCTCCACTTT. This sequence encodes CSARDLGESSYNSPLHF. The chain has TRBV20-1 and TRBJ1-6; D not certain. V was pared by 0 bases and J by 0 bases, with 12 bases between. CDR1 is DFQATT, CDR2 SNEGSKA, per germline (reference sequence). This CDR3 contains 17 residues.

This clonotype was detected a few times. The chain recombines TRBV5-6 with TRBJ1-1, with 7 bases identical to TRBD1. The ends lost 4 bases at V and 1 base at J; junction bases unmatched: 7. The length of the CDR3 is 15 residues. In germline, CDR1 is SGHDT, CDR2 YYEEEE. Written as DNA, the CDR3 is TGTGCCAGCAGCAAAGAGACAGGGAAGAACACTGAAGCTTTCTTT. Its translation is CASSKETGKNTEAFF.

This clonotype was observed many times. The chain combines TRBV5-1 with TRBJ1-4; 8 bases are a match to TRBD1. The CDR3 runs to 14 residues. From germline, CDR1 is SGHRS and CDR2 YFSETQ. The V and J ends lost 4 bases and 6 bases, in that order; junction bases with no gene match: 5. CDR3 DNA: TGCGCCAGCAGCAACACAGGGGGAGATGAAAAACTGTTTTTT. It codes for CASSNTGGDEKLFF.

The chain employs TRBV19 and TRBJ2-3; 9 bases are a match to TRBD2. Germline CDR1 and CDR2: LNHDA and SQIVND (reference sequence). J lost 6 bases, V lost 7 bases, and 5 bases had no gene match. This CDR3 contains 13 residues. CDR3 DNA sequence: TGTGCCAGTACGGTAGCGGGAGCTGATACGCAGTATTTT. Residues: CASTVAGADTQYF.